Sequencing of this T cell receptor beta chain was carried out in a study of cytomegalovirus exposure and HLA in healthy donors. The PCR was carried out with 60 Vbeta primers and 13 Jbeta primers. Profiled with immunoSEQ multiplex PCR; TCRdb holds only in-frame clones, not every one. The table records some 150,000 clones, about 80% of them present only once. V was pared by 10 bases and J by 2 bases, with 11 bases of the junction left unmatched. Germline V gene lookup returns CDR1 SNHLY and CDR2 FYNNEI. The CDR3 length is 15 residues. Sequenced input: PBMCs. This sequence was found in a woman in her fifties or sixties in good health and CMV-seropositive. The chain carries TRBV2 and TRBJ2-1; 7 nucleotides align to TRBD1. The CDR3 protein is CATLNRGPPYNEQFF. For the CDR3, the DNA is TGTGCCACTCTAAACAGGGGTCCCCCCTACAATGAGCAGTTCTTC.